Presented here are 16 T cell receptor beta chains from one specimen sequenced in a study of blood T cell repertoires in COVID-19. The data were produced by immunoSEQ multiplex PCR, yet TCRdb's version contains in-frame clones alone and is incomplete. The sample shows approximately 170,000 clones, around 89% of them seen only once. What was sequenced was peripheral blood. The receptor source for this set is a man aged 18 to 35 who had recovered from COVID-19.

The gene calls are TRBV11-2 and TRBJ2-7, with 9 nucleotides matching TRBD2. This CDR3 region has 14 residues. V shed 1 base and J 4 bases; nucleotides not matched to a gene: 2. Germline CDR1 SGHAT, CDR2 FQNNGV. For the CDR3, the DNA is TGTGCCAGCAGCTTAGCCAGCGGGAGGTACGAGCAGTACTTC. Its translation is CASSLASGRYEQYF.

As concerns this clone: The identical CDR3 is also encoded by other nucleotide sequences in the sample. The genes are TRBV6-5 and TRBJ1-2, with D hard to call. Germline V gene lookup returns CDR1 MNHEY and CDR2 SVGAGI. This CDR3 is built from 13 residues. The germline V and J ends were trimmed by 2 bases and 4 bases, with 8 bases remaining between them. The CDR3 region has the DNA TGTGCCAGCAGTTACCCTGGCGGCTATGGCTACACCTTC. This translates into CASSYPGGYGYTF.

The V and J genes are TRBV5-6 and TRBJ1-5; D gene unclear. From germline, CDR1 is SGHDT and CDR2 YYEEEE. CDR3 size: 16 residues. Trimming stripped 0 bases from V and 7 bases from J, with 17 bases between. The CDR3 DNA follows: TGTGCCAGCAGCTTGGCAGGAGGGAGCCCAGAGCAGCCCCAGCATTTT. This codes for CASSLAGGSPEQPQHF.

The rearrangement joins TRBV5-6 to TRBJ2-7; TRBD2 is a possible D gene (5 bases). Germline loops: CDR1 SGHDT, CDR2 YYEEEE. The CDR3 is 13 amino acids. The V gene lost 4 bases and the J gene lost 5 bases, with 13 bases spanning the gap. CDR3 coding DNA: TGTGCCAGCAGCACCTCTGAGGGCGACGAGCAGTACTTC. It translates to CASSTSEGDEQYF.

This clone was counted a single time. V gene TRBV27 combines with J gene TRBJ2-2; no reliable D call. CDR3 length equals 11 residues. Looked up from germline, CDR1 is MNHEY and CDR2 is SMNVEV (reference sequence). Trimming took off 7 bases at V and 3 bases at J, with 3 bases between the two ends. The CDR3 spells CASTDTGELFF. In DNA form, the CDR3 reads TGTGCCAGCACCGACACCGGGGAGCTGTTTTTT.

The chain employs TRBV6-5 and TRBJ2-7, with TRBD1 matching 7 bases. The CDR3 sequence is 15 residues long. Germline V gene lookup returns CDR1 MNHEY and CDR2 SVGAGI. The ends lost 3 bases at V and 0 bases at J; junction bases unmatched: 5. CDR3 sequence reads: CASSYLRDSSYEQYF. The CDR3 nucleotides read TGTGCCAGCAGTTATCTTAGGGACAGCTCCTACGAGCAGTACTTC.

This chain joins TRBV3-1 (or the pseudogene TRBV3-2) and TRBJ1-6; D is undetermined. V gave up 1 base and J gave up 3 bases, with 7 bases separating them. The CDR3 has 15 amino acids. Germline CDR1 and CDR2: LGHDT and YNNKEL (reference sequence). The CDR3 DNA is TGTGCCAGCAGCCAAGGGCAAAGCTATAATTCACCCCTCCACTTT. Amino acid sequence: CASSQGQSYNSPLHF.

The chain is built from TRBV5-1 and TRBJ2-1; unclear D gene. The germline CDR1 and CDR2 sequences are SGHRS and YFSETQ. This CDR3 spans 13 amino acids. Trimming pared 7 bases from V and 4 bases from J, leaving 12 bases between. Here the CDR3 reads CASGQRSYNEQFF. The CDR3 DNA follows: TGCGCCAGCGGCCAGCGCAGTTACAATGAGCAGTTCTTC.

The gene calls are TRBV14 and TRBJ2-7, with TRBD1 identical over 7 bases. Unmatched junction bases numbered 7, after V lost 7 bases and J lost 4 bases. The CDR3 totals 13 residues. The germline gives CDR1 SGHDN, CDR2 FVKESK. The CDR3 region has the DNA TGTGCCAGCACCAAGGGGGCAGCATACGAGCAGTACTTC. As protein: CASTKGAAYEQYF.

The V call is TRBV6-2 or TRBV6-3, the J call TRBJ2-1; 10 bases match TRBD2. V dropped 6 bases and J dropped 4; count of bases not matched to a gene: 6. Germline V lookup: CDR1 MNHEY, CDR2 SVGEGT. The CDR3 extends over 15 amino acids. CDR3 nucleotide sequence: TGTGCCAGCAGCCAGACTAGCGGGCCGTACAATGAGCAGTTCTTC. This encodes CASSQTSGPYNEQFF.

The chain has TRBV5-4 and TRBJ1-1; 8 bases match TRBD1. There are 16 residues in the CDR3. V dropped 4 bases and J dropped 4; count of bases not matched to a gene: 12. Germline lookup yields CDR1 SGHNT and CDR2 YYREEE (reference sequence). The CDR3 DNA is TGTGCCAGCAGCCCCCCGGGACAGGCGATGAGCACTGAAGCTTTCTTT. This sequence encodes CASSPPGQAMSTEAFF. Combining the CDR3 with reference TRBV5-4 and TRBJ1-1 gives the whole variable domain ETGVTQSPTHLIKTRGQQVTLRCSSQSGHNTVSWYQQALGQGPQFIFQYYREEENGRGNFPPRFSGLQFPNYSSELNVNALELDDSALYLCASSPPGQAMSTEAFFGQGTRLTVV.

V is TRBV28 and J is TRBJ1-6; a possible D gene is TRBD1 (5 bases). CDR3 length: 14 amino acids. Germline CDR1 reads MDHEN; CDR2 reads SYDVKM. V gave up 8 bases and J gave up 8 bases, with 16 bases separating them. CDR3 nucleotides: TGTGCCAGCTTGTGGGGGGGAAAGGATTCACCCCTCCACTTT. Its translation is CASLWGGKDSPLHF. Together with reference TRBV28 and TRBJ1-6, the CDR3 gives the full variable domain: DVKVTQSSRYLVKRTGEKVFLECVQDMDHENMFWYRQDPGLGLRLIYFSYDVKMKEKGDIPEGYSVSREKKERFSLILESASTNQTSMYLCASLWGGKDSPLHFGNGTRLTVT.

The chain combines TRBV4-3 with TRBJ2-1, with D maybe TRBD1 (6 bases). This CDR3 contains 14 residues. V was trimmed by 3 bases and J by 9 bases, leaving 15 bases between them. The germline CDR1 and CDR2 sequences are LGHNA and YSLEER. CDR3 bases: TGCGCCAGCAGCCAGGTTACAGGGTGGAGTGAGCAGTTCTTC. Translation gives CASSQVTGWSEQFF.

A word on this clone: One end of the junction is discordant with germline, which a read error may explain. The rearrangement uses TRBV6-5 and TRBJ2-7; D is undetermined. Germline lookup yields CDR1 MNHEY and CDR2 SVGAGI. There are 14 residues in the CDR3. CDR3: CASSLDGAFDEQCF. The CDR3 DNA reads TGTGCCAGCAGTCTAGATGGTGCATTCGACGAGCAGTGCTTC.

The gene calls are TRBV9 and TRBJ2-7; D unresolved. This CDR3 spans 15 amino acids. With 0 bases removed from V and 3 bases from J, the gap between germline ends came to 13 bases. Germline CDR1 SGDLS, CDR2 YYNGEE. The CDR3 sequence: CASSVVGGALYEQYF. The CDR3 DNA is TGTGCCAGCAGCGTAGTGGGTGGAGCCCTCTACGAGCAGTACTTC.

The rearrangement links TRBV6-5 to TRBJ2-3, with TRBD2 matching 10 bases. The CDR3 runs 15 residues. The V gene's germline CDR1 is MNHEY and CDR2 SVGAGI. Trimming took 2 bases from V and 4 from J; bases not matched to a gene: 3. The CDR3 DNA is TGTGCCAGCAGTTACAGCGGGAGGGAGGCAGATACGCAGTATTTT. Amino acid sequence: CASSYSGREADTQYF.